One T cell receptor (beta chain) is described in this entry. What it binds is not known. The sample is drawn from a study of vaccination effects on CD4 cells after COVID-19. Study-wide points: At late timepoints after vaccination, vaccine- and infection-induced clones shrank markedly.

The repertoire was sequenced with immunoSEQ multiplex PCR; TCRdb's copy has only in-frame clones and lacks some. The sample shows tens of thousands of clones, 60% to 80% of them seen only once. Antigen-specific CD4+ T cells were expanded (with viral peptide pools) by the ViraFEST assay ahead of sequencing. CD4+ T cell isolation took place after 10 days of culture. Nucleocapsid antibody tests were negative, and the vaccine recipients had no prior SARS-CoV-2 infection. Peptides at about 10 ug/ml and IL-2 at about 9.3 IU/ml were added to 2 million or so PBMC per well. In the cultures, half the medium was exchanged for IL-2 medium on days 3 and 7. The CDR3 sequence is 15 residues long. The junction had 2 bases not matched to a gene; V was cut back by 4 bases and J by 0 bases. CDR1 and CDR2 (germline): LNHDA, SQIVND (reference sequence).

V is TRBV19 and J is TRBJ2-1, with 8 nucleotides matching TRBD2. This receptor was identified in a human donor who received a COVID-19 vaccine. Source: CD4+ T cells from PBMCs cultured with HCoV-OC43 spike peptides, taken before COVID-19 vaccination. Subset indicated: HCoV-OC43 spike overlapping peptide pool stimulation. CDR3 residues: CASSKRGPSYNEQFF. The CDR3 bases are TGTGCCAGTAGTAAGCGGGGGCCCTCCTACAATGAGCAGTTCTTC.